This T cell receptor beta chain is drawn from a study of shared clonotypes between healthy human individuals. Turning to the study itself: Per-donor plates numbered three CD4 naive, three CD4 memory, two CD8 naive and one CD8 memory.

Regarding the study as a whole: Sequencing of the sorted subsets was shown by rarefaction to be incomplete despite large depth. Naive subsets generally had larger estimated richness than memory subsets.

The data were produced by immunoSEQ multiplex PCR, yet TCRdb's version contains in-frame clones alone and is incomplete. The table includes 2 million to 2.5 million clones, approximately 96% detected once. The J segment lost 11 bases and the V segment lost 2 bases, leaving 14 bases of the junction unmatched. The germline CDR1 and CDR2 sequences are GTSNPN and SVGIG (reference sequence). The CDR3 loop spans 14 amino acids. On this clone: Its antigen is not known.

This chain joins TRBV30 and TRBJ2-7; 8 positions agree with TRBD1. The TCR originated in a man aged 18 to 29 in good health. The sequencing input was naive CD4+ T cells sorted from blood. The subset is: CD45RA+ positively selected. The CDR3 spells CAWSFSLDGTGKYF. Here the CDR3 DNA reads TGTGCCTGGAGTTTTTCATTGGACGGGACAGGCAAGTACTTC.